This T cell receptor (beta chain) was sequenced in a study of blood T cell repertoires in COVID-19. Study-level background: The samples span acute and convalescent COVID-19 from the United States, Italy and Spain. T cells, B-cell-depleted T cells, or PBMCs provided the cDNA or gDNA that served as material.

This clone has only a few counts. Per the study methods: Estimation of nucleated cell counts relied on the amplification of reference gene primers. The repertoire was sequenced with immunoSEQ multiplex PCR; TCRdb's copy has only in-frame clones and lacks some. V and J calls and clone size are given by that table; D and trimming were obtained from the DNA. The sample carries hundreds of thousands of clones, roughly 89% recorded once. Trimming removed 3 bases at V and 4 bases at J, with 8 bases between. Germline lookup yields CDR1 DFQATT and CDR2 SNEGSKA (reference sequence). The CDR3 extends over 12 amino acids.

The V and J genes are TRBV20-1 and TRBJ2-3; no firm D call. The sample was peripheral blood. The clonotype comes from a man in his sixties who had recovered from COVID-19. CDR3 region: CSASYRSDTQYF. In DNA form, the CDR3 reads TGCAGTGCTAGTTACAGATCAGATACGCAGTATTTT.